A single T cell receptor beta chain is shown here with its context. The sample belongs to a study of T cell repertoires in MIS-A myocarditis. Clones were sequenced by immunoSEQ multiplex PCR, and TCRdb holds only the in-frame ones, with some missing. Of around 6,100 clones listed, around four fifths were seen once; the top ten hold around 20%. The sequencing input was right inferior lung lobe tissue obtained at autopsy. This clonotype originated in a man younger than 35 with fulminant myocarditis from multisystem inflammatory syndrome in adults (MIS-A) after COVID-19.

CDR3 nucleotide sequence: TGCAGCGTTGATGCGTGGGAAAACTATGGCTACACCTTC. Protein: CSVDAWENYGYTF. The chain recombines TRBV29-1 with TRBJ1-2; D gene uncertain. The CDR3 is 13 residues long. Germline V lookup: CDR1 SQVTM, CDR2 ANQGSEA. Trimming took off 3 bases at V and 2 bases at J, with 10 bases between the two ends.